This T cell receptor (beta chain) was found in a study of Ad26.COV2.S vaccination and SARS-CoV-2 variants. Overall study findings and caveats: Similar non-spike TCR breadth was seen in vaccine and placebo recipients. The authors reported substantial breadth in spike-specific CD8+ and CD4+ T cell responses after vaccination.

Notes on this clone: Its antigen remains unidentified.

TCRdb's table, derived via immunoSEQ multiplex PCR, lists solely in-frame clones and lacks some. Of roughly 390,000 clones detected, 70% to 90% appear once; the ten largest clones hold 3% to 3.5%. Treatment reported: around 19 received Ad26.COV2.S at low or high dose, single or two shots; a few received placebo; per-sample allocation not given. Sampling took place 63 days after the first vaccine or placebo injection. Trimming at V came to 4 bases and at J to 5 bases, leaving 6 bases not matched to a gene. Germline CDR1 and CDR2: SGHRS and YFSETQ. This CDR3 contains 14 residues. This sequence was found in a person between 18 and 59 years old who received the Ad26.COV2.S COVID-19 vaccine or a placebo. The sample here was peripheral blood, taken in a trial of Ad26.COV2.S vaccine versus placebo. The rearrangement joins TRBV5-1 to TRBJ1-1; 9 bases align to TRBD1. The CDR3 here is CASSGQGTGTEAFF. Here the CDR3 DNA reads TGCGCCAGCAGCGGACAGGGGACGGGGACTGAAGCTTTCTTT. The variable domain in full, with the rest retrieved from reference TRBV5-1 and TRBJ1-1, is KAGVTQTPRYLIKTRGQQVTLSCSPISGHRSVSWYQQTPGQGLQFLFEYFSETQRNKGNFPGRFSGRQFSNSRSEMNVSTLELGDSALYLCASSGQGTGTEAFFGQGTRLTVV.